This TCR beta chain was retrieved from a study of technical replicates of blood from a handful of donors (dated by TCRdb to about 2017). About this clone: The clone's antigen remains unknown. The sample holds no much larger clone one base away, and base qualities are not on file.

The library came from the immunoSEQ multiplex PCR assay. Not all clones reach the TCRdb copy of this immuneACCESS table, which keeps in-frame sequences only. Checked studies attribute under half of the gap to unresolved V genes and leave the rest unexplained. The sample table lists 80,000 to 95,000 clones, almost 97% of them with a count of one. The ten largest clones represent 0.36% of the sample. The CDR3, from cysteine to phenylalanine, totals 14 residues. Of all the DNA, just the CDR3 is kept, 42 bases in frame from base 1. For CDR1 and CDR2, the germline V gene lists MNHEY and SVGAGI. Trimming takes 6 bases from V and 4 bases from J, and the germline ends sit 15 bases apart.

Specimen: T cells isolated from PBMCs. This receptor was identified in a human donor in good health. The chain uses TRBV6-5 and TRBJ1-1; the D segment cannot be called with confidence. The CDR3 is CASRTSGESTEAFF. DNA sequence: TGTGCCAGCAGAACTAGCGGGGAGAGCACTGAAGCTTTCTTT.